A single sample is the source of the 20 T cell receptor beta chains below, sequenced in a study of T-cell reconstitution after alpha-beta-depleted transplantation in children. TCRbeta library preparation incorporated unique molecular identifiers. TCRdb reanalysed the PCR reads using MiXCR and keeps one entry per CDR3 protein. This sample has a few hundred thousand distinct CDR3 sequences; 10% occur once, and the top ten carry 2% to 2.5%. This specimen was PBMCs from the stem cell graft donor, taken from the stem cell graft. These receptors originate from a human donor who donated a stem cell graft to a child with acute lymphoblastic leukemia.

This clonotype has ten or more counts. The V and J genes are TRBV4-3 and TRBJ2-1; TRBD2 aligns across 7 bases. From germline, CDR1 is LGHNA and CDR2 YSLEER. This CDR3 spans 14 amino acids. The junction had 5 bases not matched to a gene; V was cut back by 4 bases and J by 5 bases. The CDR3: CASSLREAHNEQFF. In DNA, the CDR3 is TGCGCCAGCAGCCTACGGGAGGCACACAATGAGCAGTTCTTC.

This clonotype showed up just a few times. The chain joins TRBV12-3 or TRBV12-4 to TRBJ2-3, with TRBD2 matching over 10 bases. The CDR3 runs 15 residues. V was pared by 6 bases and J by 4 bases, with 7 bases of the junction left unmatched. CDR3 loop: CASRLSGRAADTQYF. The CDR3 nucleotides read TGTGCCAGCAGATTAAGCGGGAGGGCCGCAGATACGCAGTATTTT.

There are a few counts of this clonotype. The chain is built from TRBV6-5 and TRBJ2-5, with D possibly TRBD2 on 6 matching bases. The V gene lost 7 bases and the J gene lost 3 bases, with 15 bases spanning the gap. The length of the CDR3 is 14 residues. Germline CDR1 is MNHEY and CDR2 is SVGAGI. In DNA, the CDR3 is TGTGCCAGCAACCCGGGAGTACGGAAAGAGACCCAGTACTTC. It codes for CASNPGVRKETQYF.

A few counts support this clonotype. The chain recombines TRBV4-2 with TRBJ2-7, with D possibly being TRBD1 or TRBD2 (5 bases each). Per germline, CDR1 LGHNA and CDR2 YNFKEQ. Between the trimmed V and J ends, which lost 5 bases and 5 bases, there was a span of 13 bases. The CDR3 runs to 13 residues. CDR3 amino acids: CASSEFGTHEQYF. As DNA, the CDR3 is TGTGCCAGCAGCGAATTCGGGACGCACGAGCAGTACTTC.

A note on this clonotype: Germline is not matched at one junction end, which may reflect a read error. CDR3 in DNA: TGTGCCATCAGGACGGAGAGCAATCAGCCCCATCATTTT. The encoded protein is CAIRTESNQPHHF. The J gene is TRBJ1-5, the V gene TRBV10-3; no definite D call. Germline-derived CDR1 and CDR2 are ENHRY and SYGVKD. The CDR3 consists of 13 residues.

The chain has TRBV20-1 and TRBJ2-5; TRBD2 agrees at 15 bases. The CDR3 totals 17 residues. CDR1 is DFQATT and CDR2 is SNEGSKA in the germline V gene (reference sequence). V was pared by 0 bases and J by 5 bases, with 7 bases of the junction left unmatched. The CDR3 loop reads CSARDPGLAGGKETQYF. CDR3 in DNA: TGCAGTGCTAGAGACCCGGGACTAGCGGGAGGCAAGGAGACCCAGTACTTC.

This clonotype showed up many times. The J gene is TRBJ2-2, the V gene TRBV7-3; D gene unclear. V was pared by 1 base and J by 0 bases, with 9 bases between. Germline CDR1 and CDR2: SGHTA and FQGTGA. The CDR3 is 16 residues long. The CDR3 DNA reads as TGTGCCAGCAGCTTAATATCCAGCCCGAACACCGGGGAGCTGTTTTTT. It translates to CASSLISSPNTGELFF.

On this clonotype: Possible read error: a much larger clone is one base away. The rearrangement uses TRBV5-1 and TRBJ1-2; D is unresolved. CDR3 length equals 11 residues. Between the trimmed V and J ends, which lost 0 bases and 12 bases, there was a span of 9 bases. Germline V gene data show CDR1 as SGHRS and CDR2 as YFSETQ. CDR3 region: CASSLDSSHTF. The CDR3, as DNA: TGCGCCAGCAGCTTGGACAGCTCGCACACCTTC.

This clonotype showed up just a few times. V and J are TRBV11-2 and TRBJ2-1; 11 bases map to TRBD2. This CDR3 region has 19 residues. Germline values: CDR1 SGHAT, CDR2 FQNNGV. The J segment lost 6 bases and the V segment lost 6 bases, leaving 19 bases of the junction unmatched. CDR3 bases: TGTGCCAGCAGTTCTCGGCTAGCGGGAGGCCGGGGGTCAGGCAATGAGCAGTTCTTC. It codes for CASSSRLAGGRGSGNEQFF. Looking up the rest from reference TRBV11-2 and TRBJ2-1 gives the full variable domain: EAGVAQSPRYKIIEKRQSVAFWCNPISGHATLYWYQQILGQGPKLLIQFQNNGVVDDSQLPKDRFSAERLKGVDSTLKIQPAKLEDSAVYLCASSSRLAGGRGSGNEQFFGPGTRLTVL.

Details on this clonotype: This may stem from a read error, because a much larger clone lies one nucleotide away. The chain has TRBV29-1 and TRBJ2-7; D call uncertain. CDR1 and CDR2 (germline): SQVTM, ANQGSEA. This CDR3 has 11 residues. V lost 8 bases to trimming and J lost 4 bases, with 12 bases between them. CDR3 sequence: CSPQSTYEQYF. CDR3 nucleotide sequence: TGCAGCCCCCAAAGCACTTACGAGCAGTACTTC.

This clonotype was recorded a few times. V is TRBV18 and J is TRBJ1-4; D possibly corresponds to TRBD1 (6 bases). The germline V gene encodes CDR1 KGHSH and CDR2 LQKENI. V lost 4 bases and J 6 bases, leaving 15 bases between the germline ends. This CDR3 is built from 15 residues. The CDR3 bases are TGTGCCAGCTCACAACAGGGTCTCGTAGATGAAAAACTGTTTTTT. Its translation: CASSQQGLVDEKLFF.

In this sample, this clonotype turned up many times. The rearrangement joins TRBV6-5 to TRBJ2-3, with 9 positions matching TRBD2. Unmatched junction bases numbered 7, after V lost 6 bases and J lost 0 bases. Germline CDR1 MNHEY, CDR2 SVGAGI. The CDR3 consists of 16 residues. CDR3 residues: CASRLLAGSSTDTQYF. CDR3 coding DNA: TGTGCCAGCAGACTCCTAGCGGGGTCTAGCACAGATACGCAGTATTTT.

This chain uses TRBV4-2 with TRBJ2-5; TRBD2 agrees at 7 bases. V lost 6 bases to trimming and J lost 4 bases; unmatched junction nucleotides: 8. From germline, CDR1 is LGHNA and CDR2 YNFKEQ. This CDR3 comprises 14 residues. DNA for the CDR3: TGTGCCAGCAGACCTTGGGGAGGGGCAGAGACCCAGTACTTC. Translated: CASRPWGGAETQYF.

This clonotype was found a few times. V is TRBV24-1 and J is TRBJ2-7; D possibly corresponds to TRBD2 (6 bases). The V end was cut by 0 bases, the J end by 0 bases, with 8 bases between. Germline loops: CDR1 KGHDR, CDR2 SFDVKD. This CDR3 has 15 residues. The CDR3 bases are TGTGCCACCAGTGATTTGCGGGAGAGCTCCTACGAGCAGTACTTC. This codes for CATSDLRESSYEQYF.

This clonotype came up a few times. CDR3 in amino acids: CASSLVGNYGYTF. CDR3 DNA: TGTGCCAGCAGCTTAGTAGGGAACTATGGCTACACCTTC. The chain employs TRBV7-2 and TRBJ1-2, with D unresolved. The CDR3 is 13 amino acids. V was shortened by 1 base and J by 2 bases, with 5 bases between the two germline ends. Germline loops: CDR1 SGHTA, CDR2 FQGNSA. The full variable domain, completed using reference TRBV7-2 and TRBJ1-2, is GAGVSQSPSNKVTEKGKDVELRCDPISGHTALYWYRQSLGQGLEFLIYFQGNSAPDKSGLPSDRFSAERTGGSVSTLTIQRTQQEDSAVYLCASSLVGNYGYTFGSGTRLTVV.

This clonotype was observed a handful of times. V is TRBV20-1 and J is TRBJ2-3, with unresolved D. The germline V gene has CDR1 DFQATT and CDR2 SNEGSKA (reference sequence). The CDR3 consists of 13 residues. Trimming took 2 bases from V and 1 from J, leaving 7 bases between them. The CDR3 DNA follows: TGCAGTGCTAGACAAACAGGCACAGATACGCAGTATTTT. As protein: CSARQTGTDTQYF.

This chain uses TRBV7-2 with TRBJ2-1, with D possibly matching TRBD1 (5 bases). Germline-derived CDR1 and CDR2 are SGHTA and FQGNSA. V lost 3 bases and J lost 7, with 16 bases in between. This CDR3 is built from 15 residues. As DNA, the CDR3 is TGTGCCAGCAGCTTTGGGGCGCCCGGTCGAAATGAGCAGTTCTTC. Protein: CASSFGAPGRNEQFF.

This clonotype has a count of ten or more. V usage is TRBV27 and J usage is TRBJ2-7; D is perhaps TRBD1 (5 bases). V was pared by 6 bases and J by 3 bases, with 18 bases between. The CDR3 has 15 amino acids. Per the germline V gene, CDR1 is MNHEY and CDR2 is SMNVEV (reference sequence). The chain's CDR3 is CASRKQGYTNYEQYF. The CDR3, as DNA: TGTGCCAGCAGGAAGCAGGGTTACACTAACTACGAGCAGTACTTC.

The sample holds a few counts of this clonotype. V usage is TRBV27 and J usage is TRBJ2-1; weak D call: TRBD2 (6 bases). Trimming took 0 bases from V and 8 from J, leaving 14 bases between them. This CDR3 spans 15 amino acids. Germline V gene data show CDR1 as MNHEY and CDR2 as SMNVEV (reference sequence). Here the CDR3 reads CASSLSGPPGDEQFF. In DNA form, the CDR3 reads TGTGCCAGCAGTTTATCGGGACCCCCGGGGGATGAGCAGTTCTTC.

This clonotype came up a few times. V gene TRBV6-1 combines with J gene TRBJ2-1, with 11 nucleotides matching TRBD2. The CDR3 runs to 15 residues. Germline CDR1 is MNHNS and CDR2 is SASEGT. Unmatched junction bases numbered 4, after V lost 5 bases and J lost 4 bases. CDR3 sequence (DNA): TGTGCCAGCAGTATTGGGACTAGCGGATACAATGAGCAGTTCTTC. This translates into CASSIGTSGYNEQFF.